Listed here are 21 T cell receptor beta chains from one sample, sequenced in a study of blood T cell repertoires in COVID-19. Data came from immunoSEQ multiplex PCR; TCRdb stores just in-frame clones and leaves some out. The table lists under 200,000 clones, almost 90% of them singletons, with around 1.6% in the top ten. Sequences were obtained from peripheral blood. The receptors were gathered from a man aged 18 to 29 with active or convalescent COVID-19.

The chain carries TRBV7-2 and TRBJ2-1, with TRBD1 identical over 7 bases. This CDR3 spans 15 amino acids. Germline CDR1 is SGHTA and CDR2 is FQGNSA. J lost 4 bases, V lost 3 bases, and 6 bases had no gene match. CDR3 nucleotides: TGTGCCAGCAGCTTGTCGGGACAGTCTTACAATGAGCAGTTCTTC. It translates to CASSLSGQSYNEQFF. The full variable domain, rest sourced from reference TRBV7-2 and TRBJ2-1, is GAGVSQSPSNKVTEKGKDVELRCDPISGHTALYWYRQSLGQGLEFLIYFQGNSAPDKSGLPSDRFSAERTGGSVSTLTIQRTQQEDSAVYLCASSLSGQSYNEQFFGPGTRLTVL.

The chain combines TRBV11-2 with TRBJ2-3, with a tentative D call TRBD1 (6 bases). Per the germline V gene, CDR1 is SGHAT and CDR2 is FQNNGV. The CDR3 spans 15 residues. V was cut by 0 bases and J by 2 bases, with 9 bases left in between. The CDR3 nucleotides are TGTGCCAGCAGCTTAGACAGGGGCTCCACAGATACGCAGTATTTT. It encodes CASSLDRGSTDTQYF.

The J gene is TRBJ1-5, the V gene TRBV6-5, with 8 bases matching TRBD1. The V gene end was trimmed by 4 bases and the J gene end by 6 bases; junction bases not matched to a gene: 11. The germline V gene encodes CDR1 MNHEY and CDR2 SVGAGI. CDR3 length: 16 residues. The CDR3 protein is CASSSRADRVPQPQHF. In DNA form, the CDR3 reads TGTGCCAGCAGTTCGAGGGCGGACAGGGTCCCTCAGCCCCAGCATTTT.

This clone was detected only a few times. The V and J genes are TRBV9 and TRBJ2-1, with 7 bases lining up with TRBD2. Germline V gene data show CDR1 as SGDLS and CDR2 as YYNGEE. The CDR3 length is 16 residues. Trimming removed 3 bases from V and 0 bases from J; junction bases left unmatched: 6. In nucleotides, the CDR3 is TGTGCCAGCAGCGCCGTAGCGGGTCCCTCCTACAATGAGCAGTTCTTC. Encoded protein: CASSAVAGPSYNEQFF.

As for this clone: One end of the junction is discordant with germline, which a read error may explain. The rearrangement joins TRBV7-7 to TRBJ2-1, with TRBD2 matching 10 bases. The germline CDR1 and CDR2 sequences are SSHAT and FNYEAQ (reference sequence). The CDR3 extends over 19 amino acids. For the CDR3, the DNA is TGTGCTAGCAGCCCGGGACTGGGTACTAGCGGGACCTCCTACAATGAGCAGTTCTTC. Residues: CASSPGLGTSGTSYNEQFF.

Comments on this clone: It is unclear where the CDR3 begins or ends on the DNA, so no DNA is shown, and the CDR3 is as TCRdb lists it. The J gene is TRBJ2-7, the V gene TRBV10-1; the D segment call TRBD1 is taken from the table without a DNA check. The germline V gene has CDR1 WNHNN and CDR2 SYGVQD (reference sequence). The CDR3 comprises 15 residues, both ends counted. CDR3 loop: CASSTSTGQNTRQYF.

The genes are TRBV19 and TRBJ2-1, with 7 bases lining up with TRBD2. The trim removed 2 bases at V and 8 bases at J, leaving 9 bases unmatched. The CDR3 has 15 amino acids. The germline CDR1 and CDR2 sequences are LNHDA and SQIVND (reference sequence). CDR3 loop: CASSIRLAVSDEQFF. The CDR3 DNA reads TGTGCCAGTAGTATAAGGCTAGCGGTGAGCGATGAGCAGTTCTTC.

The gene calls are TRBV11-2 and TRBJ1-1; D is undetermined. This CDR3 is 12 amino acids long. Germline loops: CDR1 SGHAT, CDR2 FQNNGV. V was cut by 3 bases and J by 6 bases, with 8 bases left in between. DNA of the CDR3: TGTGCCAGCAGCTTCGCCGGGGCTGAAGCTTTCTTT. Amino acids: CASSFAGAEAFF.

This clone was detected a few times. The chain couples TRBV19 to TRBJ1-2; TRBD1 matches at 8 bases. V trimming: 4 bases; J trimming: 4 bases; junction bases outside the gene matches: 8. This CDR3 region has 15 residues. Germline V lookup: CDR1 LNHDA, CDR2 SQIVND (reference sequence). CDR3 DNA sequence: TGTGCCAGTAGTAAAACTGGACAGGGTGGCTATGGCTACACCTTC. It codes for CASSKTGQGGYGYTF.

The chain has TRBV27 and TRBJ2-7; 10 bases are shared with TRBD1. The CDR3 runs to 14 residues. J gave up 6 bases and V 2 bases, and 4 bases lay outside the gene matches. Germline V gives CDR1 MNHEY, CDR2 SMNVEV (reference sequence). CDR3 nucleotides: TGTGCCAGCAGTTTAGGGACAGGGGTCCGCGAGCAGTACTTC. This encodes CASSLGTGVREQYF.

The chain is built from TRBV27 and TRBJ2-3, with D maybe TRBD2 (8 bases). The germline V gene encodes CDR1 MNHEY and CDR2 SMNVEV (reference sequence). Trimming took off 8 bases at V and 2 bases at J, with 20 bases between the two ends. The CDR3 spans 16 residues. CDR3 protein: CASSGGTASFTDTQYF. In DNA form, the CDR3 reads TGTGCCAGCTCGGGGGGGACAGCAAGCTTCACAGATACGCAGTATTTT.

The CDR3 DNA sequence: TGTGCCAGCGGCCTTAGGGGAGGCTACAATGAGCAGTTCTTC. Protein sequence: CASGLRGGYNEQFF. The rearrangement uses TRBV6-5 and TRBJ2-1, with a possible D match to TRBD2 (6 bases). Germline loops: CDR1 MNHEY, CDR2 SVGAGI. Trimming took 8 bases from V and 3 from J, leaving 14 bases between them. The CDR3 length is 14 residues.

The V gene is TRBV7-2, the J gene TRBJ1-4, with 8 bases matching TRBD1. V lost 1 base and J lost 2; bases outside the gene matches: 6. Germline loops: CDR1 SGHTA, CDR2 FQGNSA. The CDR3 covers 17 residues. CDR3 sequence reads: CASSLVGRGQTNEKLFF. CDR3 nucleotide sequence: TGTGCCAGCAGCTTAGTGGGCAGGGGGCAGACTAATGAAAAACTGTTTTTT.

This sequence joins TRBV7-3 and TRBJ2-3; 7 bases are shared with TRBD1. Trimming took 5 bases from V and 2 from J; bases not matched to a gene: 7. This CDR3 has 15 amino acids. Germline lookup yields CDR1 SGHTA and CDR2 FQGTGA. As DNA, the CDR3 is TGTGCCAGCAGCCAGGGACAGCCCTACACAGATACGCAGTATTTT. Translation gives CASSQGQPYTDTQYF.

The chain links TRBV28 to TRBJ1-5; perhaps TRBD1 as D (6 bases). The CDR3 has 16 amino acids. Trimming shortened V by 2 bases and J by 3 bases, and 14 bases separated the two germline ends. In germline, CDR1 is MDHEN, CDR2 SYDVKM. CDR3: CASSLLEGGNNQPQHF. The CDR3, as DNA: TGTGCCAGCAGTTTACTGGAGGGGGGGAACAATCAGCCCCAGCATTTT.

The rearrangement uses TRBV4-3 and TRBJ2-1; TRBD2 agrees at 7 bases. There are 18 residues in the CDR3. The J segment lost 4 bases and the V segment lost 3 bases, leaving 15 bases of the junction unmatched. Germline V lookup: CDR1 LGHNA, CDR2 YSLEER. CDR3 protein: CASSHEGNGLGTYNEQFF. In DNA, the CDR3 is TGCGCCAGCAGCCATGAAGGAAACGGACTAGGTACTTACAATGAGCAGTTCTTC.

The rearrangement joins TRBV5-1 to TRBJ1-1, with 7 bases lining up with TRBD1. There are 14 residues in the CDR3. The trim removed 4 bases at V and 0 bases at J, leaving 3 bases unmatched. In germline, CDR1 is SGHRS, CDR2 YFSETQ. Written as DNA, the CDR3 is TGCGCCAGCAGCGGCGGGACAGTGAACACTGAAGCTTTCTTT. It encodes CASSGGTVNTEAFF.

The chain carries TRBV5-1 and TRBJ1-1, with D perhaps TRBD1 (5 bases). The CDR3 is 16 residues long. V lost 0 bases and J lost 0, with 12 bases in between. Germline values: CDR1 SGHRS, CDR2 YFSETQ. CDR3 in DNA: TGCGCCAGCAGCTTGGTTCGGGGAGGGGTGAACACTGAAGCTTTCTTT. Amino acid sequence: CASSLVRGGVNTEAFF.

CDR3 nucleotide sequence: TGTGCCAGCCGCAGGTGGGGGGGAGACAAAGAGACCCAGTACTTC. Protein product: CASRRWGGDKETQYF. The rearrangement uses TRBV6-5 and TRBJ2-5, with 7 bases aligning to TRBD2. CDR1 is MNHEY, CDR2 SVGAGI, per germline. This CDR3 has 15 residues. V trimming: 8 bases; J trimming: 3 bases; junction bases outside the gene matches: 12.

The rearrangement links TRBV9 to TRBJ2-3; 7 nucleotides match TRBD1. The V gene's germline CDR1 is SGDLS and CDR2 YYNGEE. The CDR3 extends over 16 amino acids. V was clipped by 4 bases and J by 4 bases; unmatched bases: 12. CDR3 sequence (DNA): TGTGCCAGCAGCCCAAGACACAGGGGTGGCGCAGATACGCAGTATTTT. Its protein product is CASSPRHRGGADTQYF.

This rearrangement joins TRBV6-1 to TRBJ1-2; D may be TRBD1 (5 bases). In germline, CDR1 is MNHNS, CDR2 SASEGT. The CDR3 has 15 amino acids. V was pared by 0 bases and J by 4 bases, with 12 bases between. The CDR3 spells CASSEAAGGSYGYTF. The CDR3 DNA reads TGTGCCAGCAGTGAAGCAGCGGGGGGGAGCTATGGCTACACCTTC.